Following are 8 T cell receptor beta chains from one sample sequenced in a study of blood T cell repertoires in COVID-19 (dated by TCRdb to 2018 to 2021). Libraries were made using the immunoSEQ multiplex PCR assay. This is the immuneACCESS table as TCRdb keeps it, with only in-frame sequences that have V and J called. A part of the clones is gone; compared with another copy, unresolved V genes explain less than half, and the rest is unexplained. In this sample the table shows approximately 220,000 clones, roughly nine tenths of which occur a single time. Under 0.9% of the sample rests with the top ten. Sequencing used peripheral blood. The receptors come from a man between 40 and 49 years old with acute or convalescent COVID-19.

CDR3: CASSPTIQNYGYTF. The DNA of the CDR3 is TGTGCCAGCTCACCAACCATCCAGAACTATGGCTACACCTTC. The genes are TRBV18 and TRBJ1-2; D is uncertain. CDR3 length: 14 residues. Germline CDR1 reads KGHSH; CDR2 reads LQKENI. Trimming stripped 2 bases from V and 2 bases from J, with 9 bases between.

The chain has TRBV10-3 and TRBJ1-4, with 7 bases fitting TRBD1. CDR3 length equals 12 residues. The J segment lost 8 bases and the V segment lost 6 bases, leaving 3 bases of the junction unmatched. CDR1 ENHRY and CDR2 SYGVKD come from the germline V gene. In DNA form, the CDR3 reads TGTGCCATCAGGGGGACAGACGAAAAACTGTTTTTT. Translation gives CAIRGTDEKLFF.

The CDR3 sequence is CASSQSKYTSGLGGNTIYF. CDR3 nucleotides: TGCGCCAGCAGTCAATCGAAGTACACATCGGGGTTAGGTGGAAACACCATATATTTT. This sequence joins TRBV23-1 and TRBJ1-3; D is undetermined. TRBV23-1 is known as an ORF, though its function is uncertain. Trimming took off 0 bases at V and 3 bases at J, with 21 bases between the two ends. The CDR3 extends over 19 amino acids.

The chain couples TRBV28 to TRBJ2-3; no clear D. The CDR3 sequence is 14 residues long. V dropped 7 bases and J dropped 6 bases, with 17 bases sitting between them. CDR1 and CDR2 from the germline V gene are MDHEN and SYDVKM. This chain's CDR3 is CASTLALRLDTQYF. DNA for the CDR3: TGTGCCAGCACCCTGGCCCTGAGGTTGGATACGCAGTATTTT. Full variable domain (rest looked up from reference TRBV28 and TRBJ2-3): DVKVTQSSRYLVKRTGEKVFLECVQDMDHENMFWYRQDPGLGLRLIYFSYDVKMKEKGDIPEGYSVSREKKERFSLILESASTNQTSMYLCASTLALRLDTQYFGPGTRLTVL.

The sample holds one count of this clone. The chain has TRBV11-2 and TRBJ2-7; TRBD1 matches 9 bases. V shed 1 base and J 11 bases; nucleotides not matched to a gene: 12. There are 15 residues in the CDR3. Germline CDR1 reads SGHAT; CDR2 reads FQNNGV. This chain's CDR3 is CASSLGVSDRGEEYF. The CDR3 bases are TGTGCCAGCAGCTTAGGGGTTTCGGACAGGGGAGAGGAGTACTTC.

The V gene is TRBV5-4, the J gene TRBJ2-3; a possible D gene is TRBD1 (6 bases). Germline V CDR1 and CDR2: SGHNT, YYREEE (reference sequence). The V end lost 4 bases, the J end lost 0 bases, and 15 bases lay between the germline ends. The CDR3 runs 16 residues. In nucleotides, the CDR3 is TGTGCCAGCAGCCAAGGGGGACGGAGTAGCACAGATACGCAGTATTTT. Translation gives CASSQGGRSSTDTQYF.

V and J are TRBV3-1 (or the pseudogene TRBV3-2) and TRBJ1-2, with unresolved D. The CDR3 spans 16 residues. CDR1 and CDR2 from the germline V gene are LGHDT and YNNKEL (reference sequence). V lost 5 bases and J lost 3, with 19 bases in between. CDR3 bases: TGTGCCAGCAGCGACCCCGCGGGTCCCCAGGACTATGGCTACACCTTC. Amino acid sequence: CASSDPAGPQDYGYTF.

This clone was picked up one time. This chain connects TRBV7-9 to TRBJ2-7; 7 nucleotides line up with TRBD1. This CDR3 region has 15 residues. Per germline, CDR1 SEHNR and CDR2 FQNEAQ (reference sequence). V shed 5 bases and J 3 bases; nucleotides not matched to a gene: 10. The CDR3 DNA sequence: TGTGCCAGCAGCACCCGGACAGGACCCGGCTACGAGCAGTACTTC. Protein product: CASSTRTGPGYEQYF.